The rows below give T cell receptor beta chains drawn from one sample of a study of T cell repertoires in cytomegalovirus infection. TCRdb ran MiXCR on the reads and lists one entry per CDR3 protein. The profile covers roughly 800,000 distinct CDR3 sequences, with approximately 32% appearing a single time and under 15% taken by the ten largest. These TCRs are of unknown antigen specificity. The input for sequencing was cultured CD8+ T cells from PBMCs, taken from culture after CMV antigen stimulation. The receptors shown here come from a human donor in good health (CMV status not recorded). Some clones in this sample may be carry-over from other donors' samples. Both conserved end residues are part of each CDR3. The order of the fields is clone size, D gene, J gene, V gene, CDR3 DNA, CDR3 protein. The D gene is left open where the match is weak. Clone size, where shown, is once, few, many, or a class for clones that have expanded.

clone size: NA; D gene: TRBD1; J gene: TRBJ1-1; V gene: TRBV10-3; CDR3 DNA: TGTGCCAGCCAATGGACAGGGGGCAGGACTGAAGCTTTCTTT; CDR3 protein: CASQWTGGRTEAFF
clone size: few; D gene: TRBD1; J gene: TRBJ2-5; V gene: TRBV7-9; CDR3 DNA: TGTGCCAGCAGCTTAGAACGGGACAGGGGCAAGACCCAGTACTTC; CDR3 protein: CASSLERDRGKTQYF
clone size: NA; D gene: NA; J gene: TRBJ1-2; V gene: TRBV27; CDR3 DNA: TGTGCCAGCAGTCCGCCGGGAGGGCTGTATGGCTACACCTTC; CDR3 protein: CASSPPGGLYGYTF
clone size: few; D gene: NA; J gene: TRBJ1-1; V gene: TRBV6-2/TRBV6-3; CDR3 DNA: TGTGCCAGCAGTTCATTTGGCAGGCTGAACACTGAAGCTTTCTTT; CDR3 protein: CASSSFGRLNTEAFF
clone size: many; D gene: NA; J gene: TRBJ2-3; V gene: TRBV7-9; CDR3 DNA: TGTGCCAGCAGCTCATTGTACCCCACCACAGATACGCAGTATTTT; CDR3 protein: CASSSLYPTTDTQYF
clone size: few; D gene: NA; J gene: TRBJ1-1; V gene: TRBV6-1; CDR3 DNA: TGTGCCAGCAGTTACACCCCCGGGGGCCACACTGAAGCTTTCTTT; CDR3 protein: CASSYTPGGHTEAFF
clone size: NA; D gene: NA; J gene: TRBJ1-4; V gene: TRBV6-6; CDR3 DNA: TGTGCCAGCCGACCCTCGTGGGCACACGGTGAAAAACTGTTTTTT; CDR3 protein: CASRPSWAHGEKLFF
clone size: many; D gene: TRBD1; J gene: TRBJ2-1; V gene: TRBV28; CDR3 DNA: TGTGCCAGCACCCTATGGGGACAGGGAAACAATGAGCAGTTCTTC; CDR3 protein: CASTLWGQGNNEQFF
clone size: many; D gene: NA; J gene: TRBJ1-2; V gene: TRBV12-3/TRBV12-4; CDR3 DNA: TGTGCCAGCAGTCCAGGGGACCTGTGGTACACCTTC; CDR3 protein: CASSPGDLWYTF
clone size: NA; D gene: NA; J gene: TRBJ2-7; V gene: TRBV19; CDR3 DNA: TGTGCCAGTACCCCCGGTCAGGGTAGCGCCTACGAGCAGTACTTC; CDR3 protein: CASTPGQGSAYEQYF
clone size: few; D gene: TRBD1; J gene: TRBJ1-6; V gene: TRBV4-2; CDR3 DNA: TGTGCCAGCAAGACAGGGTTAAATTCACCCCTCCACTTT; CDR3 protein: CASKTGLNSPLHF
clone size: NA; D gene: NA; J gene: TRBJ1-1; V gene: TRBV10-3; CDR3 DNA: TGTGCCATCAGGGGGGGGCCTGAAGCTTTCTTT; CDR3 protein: CAIRGGPEAFF
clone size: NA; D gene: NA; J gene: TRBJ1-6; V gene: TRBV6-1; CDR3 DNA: TGTGCCAGTCGCTTCAACTATAATTCACCCCTCCACTTT; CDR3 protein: CASRFNYNSPLHF
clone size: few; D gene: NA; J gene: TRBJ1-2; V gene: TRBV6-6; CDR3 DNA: TGTGCCAGCAGTTACTCCCCCTTCGGCAGAGGGGATGGCTACACCTTC; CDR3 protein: CASSYSPFGRGDGYTF
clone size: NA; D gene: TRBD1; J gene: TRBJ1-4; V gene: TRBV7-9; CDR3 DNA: TGTGCCAGCAGCCCCGGGACAGGGGTTAATGAAAAACTGTTTTTT; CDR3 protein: CASSPGTGVNEKLFF
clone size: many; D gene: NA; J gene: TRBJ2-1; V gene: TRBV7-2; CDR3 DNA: TGTGCCAGCAGCCCGTATCGGGAAAGCTCCTACAATGAGCAGTTCTTC; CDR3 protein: CASSPYRESSYNEQFF
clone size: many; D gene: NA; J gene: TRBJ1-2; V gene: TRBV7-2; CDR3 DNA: TGTGCCAGCAGCCTGCGGGACAAGGACTATGGCTACACCTTC; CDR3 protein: CASSLRDKDYGYTF
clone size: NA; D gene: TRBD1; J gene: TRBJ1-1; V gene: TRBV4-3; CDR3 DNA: TGCGCCAGCAGCCAAGATTCCCAGGGGGACACTGAAGCTTTCTTT; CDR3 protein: CASSQDSQGDTEAFF
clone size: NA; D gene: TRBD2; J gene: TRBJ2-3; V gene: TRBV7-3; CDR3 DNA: TGTGCCAGCAGCTCCGGGCCCAGCGGGGGGGCAGATACGCAGTATTTT; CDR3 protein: CASSSGPSGGADTQYF
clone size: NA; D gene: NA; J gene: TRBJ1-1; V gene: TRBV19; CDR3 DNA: TGTGCCAGTAGTATAGAGGGTAACACTGAAGCTTTCTTT; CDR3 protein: CASSIEGNTEAFF
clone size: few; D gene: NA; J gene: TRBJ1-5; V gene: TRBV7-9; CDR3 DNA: TGTGCCAGCAGCCCTGGGGGGGTGAGTCAGCCCCAGCATTTT; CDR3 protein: CASSPGGVSQPQHF
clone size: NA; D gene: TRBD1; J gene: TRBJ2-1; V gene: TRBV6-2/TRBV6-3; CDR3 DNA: TGTGCCAGCAGTGTAACGGGACAGATTTACTACAATGAGCAGTTCTTC; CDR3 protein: CASSVTGQIYYNEQFF
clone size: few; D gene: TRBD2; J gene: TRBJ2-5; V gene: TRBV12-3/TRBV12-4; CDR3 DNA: TGTGCCAGCACTGGACTAGCGGGGGCCTCTCAAGAGACCCAGTACTTC; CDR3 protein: CASTGLAGASQETQYF
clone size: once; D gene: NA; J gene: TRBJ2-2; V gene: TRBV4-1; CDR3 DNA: TGTGCCAGCAGCCAAGGACTCGGAGCCACCGGGGAGCTGTTTTTT; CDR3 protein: CASSQGLGATGELFF
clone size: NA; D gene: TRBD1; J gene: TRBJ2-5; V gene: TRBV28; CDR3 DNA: TGTGCCAGCAGTTCGGGGCTCAGGGGGAACTTGGAGACCCAGTACTTC; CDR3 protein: CASSSGLRGNLETQYF
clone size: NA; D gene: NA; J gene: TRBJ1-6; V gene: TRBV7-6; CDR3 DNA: TGTGCCAGCACCCCGTCGGGGGCACTACGAGCACCCCTCCACTTT; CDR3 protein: CASTPSGALRAPLHF
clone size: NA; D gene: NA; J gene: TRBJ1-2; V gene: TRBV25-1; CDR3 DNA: TGTGCCAGCAGTAGAATGGAGACCCAGGGAGAGGACTATGGCTACACCTTC; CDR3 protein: CASSRMETQGEDYGYTF
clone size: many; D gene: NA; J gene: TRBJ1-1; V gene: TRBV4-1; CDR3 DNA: TGTGCCAGCAGCAAGACAGGGAACACTGAAGCTTTCTTT; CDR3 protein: CASSKTGNTEAFF
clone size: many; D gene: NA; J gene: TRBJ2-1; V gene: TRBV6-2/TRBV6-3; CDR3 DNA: TGTGCCAGCAGTTACTCGCGCGGGGCTGCAATACAATACAATGAGCAGTTCTTC; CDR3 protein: CASSYSRGAAIQYNEQFF
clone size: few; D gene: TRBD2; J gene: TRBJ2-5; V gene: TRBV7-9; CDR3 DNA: TGTGCCAGCAGCCCACGGACTAGCGTGGAGACCCAGTACTTC; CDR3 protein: CASSPRTSVETQYF
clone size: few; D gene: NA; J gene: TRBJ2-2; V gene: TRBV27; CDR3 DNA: TGTGCCAGCAGACAGCTTTTGAACACCGGGGAGCTGTTTTTT; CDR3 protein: CASRQLLNTGELFF
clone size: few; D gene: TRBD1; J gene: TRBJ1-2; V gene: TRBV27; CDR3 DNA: TGTGCCAGCAGTCAAGACAGGGTTGGGTACTATGGCTACACCTTC; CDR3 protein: CASSQDRVGYYGYTF
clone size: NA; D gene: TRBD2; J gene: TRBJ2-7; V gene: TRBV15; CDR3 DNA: TGTGCCACCAGCAGGGGGGGGGTTCCCACCTACGAGCAGTACTTC; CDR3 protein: CATSRGGVPTYEQYF
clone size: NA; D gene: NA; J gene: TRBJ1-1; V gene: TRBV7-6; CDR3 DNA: TGTGCCAGCAGGAGGGATACAGGGAACACTGAAGCTTTCTTT; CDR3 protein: CASRRDTGNTEAFF
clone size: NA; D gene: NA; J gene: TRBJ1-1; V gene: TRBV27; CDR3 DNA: TGTGCCAGCACTAAGCCCCCACGAAGGTGGAGCACTGAAGCTTTCTTT; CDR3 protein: CASTKPPRRWSTEAFF
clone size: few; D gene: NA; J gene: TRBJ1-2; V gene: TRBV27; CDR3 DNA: TGTGCCAGCCGCCCCCCGACCCTCAACTATGGCTACACCTTC; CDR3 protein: CASRPPTLNYGYTF
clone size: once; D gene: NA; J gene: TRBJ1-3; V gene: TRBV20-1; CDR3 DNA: TGCAGTGCTAGAACCCCCCGGACAGTCTCTGGAAACACCATATATTTT; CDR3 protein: CSARTPRTVSGNTIYF
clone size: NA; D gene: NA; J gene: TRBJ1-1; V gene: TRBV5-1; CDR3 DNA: TGCGCCAGCAGGGGGTCGGGCACTGAAGCTTTCTTT; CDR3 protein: CASRGSGTEAFF
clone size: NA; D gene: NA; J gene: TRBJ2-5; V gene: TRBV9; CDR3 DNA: TGTGCCAGCAGCGTAGGATCGGGGCTTGAGACCCAGTACTTC; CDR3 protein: CASSVGSGLETQYF
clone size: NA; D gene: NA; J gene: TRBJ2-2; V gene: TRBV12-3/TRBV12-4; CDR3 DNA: TGTGCCAGCAGGCCCCCGACGGATCGGGGGAACACCGGGGAGCTGTTTTTT; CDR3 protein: CASRPPTDRGNTGELFF
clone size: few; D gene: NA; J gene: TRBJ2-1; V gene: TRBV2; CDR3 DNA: TGTGCCAGCCCGGGCACGAGGTCAGACAATGAGCAGTTCTTC; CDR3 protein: CASPGTRSDNEQFF
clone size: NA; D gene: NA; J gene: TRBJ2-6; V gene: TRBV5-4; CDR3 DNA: TGTGCCAGCAGCTTGGAGGGGGTAAACGTCCTGACTTTC; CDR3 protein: CASSLEGVNVLTF
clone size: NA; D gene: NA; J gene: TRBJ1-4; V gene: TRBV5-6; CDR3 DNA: TGTGCCAGCACCCTTCTTACAGGTTCCGGGGGTAATGAAAAACTGTTTTTT; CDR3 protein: CASTLLTGSGGNEKLFF
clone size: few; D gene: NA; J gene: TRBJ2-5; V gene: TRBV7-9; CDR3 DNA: TGTGCCAGCACTCTCGGGCGGCTAGCGGAGACCCAGTACTTC; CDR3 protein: CASTLGRLAETQYF
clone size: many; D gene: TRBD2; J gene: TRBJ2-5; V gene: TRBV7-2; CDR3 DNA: TGTGCCAGCAGCCAAGGGACTAGCGGGGGAAAGACCCAGTACTTC; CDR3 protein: CASSQGTSGGKTQYF
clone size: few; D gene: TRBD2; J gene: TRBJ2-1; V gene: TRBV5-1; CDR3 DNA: TGCGCCAGCAGCTTGGCCGTGGGGGGGAGAAACAATGAGCAGTTCTTC; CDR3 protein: CASSLAVGGRNNEQFF
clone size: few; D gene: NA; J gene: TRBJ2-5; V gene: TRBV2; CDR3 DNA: TGTGCCAGCAGTGAGGAAGCGGGCCAAGAGACCCAGTACTTC; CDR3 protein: CASSEEAGQETQYF
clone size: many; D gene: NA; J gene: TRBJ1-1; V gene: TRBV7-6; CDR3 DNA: TGTGCCAGCAGCGCCGAAGGGGGTGAAGCTTTCTTT; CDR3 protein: CASSAEGGEAFF
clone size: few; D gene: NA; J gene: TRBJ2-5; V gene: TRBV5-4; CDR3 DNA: TGTGCCAGCAGCTTGATCAGCCAAGAGACCCAGTACTTC; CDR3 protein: CASSLISQETQYF
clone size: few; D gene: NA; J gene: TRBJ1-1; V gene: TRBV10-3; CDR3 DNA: TGTGCCATCAGTGCCTCGACAACGAACACTGAAGCTTTCTTT; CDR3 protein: CAISASTTNTEAFF
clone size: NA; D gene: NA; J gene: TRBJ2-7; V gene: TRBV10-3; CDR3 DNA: TGTGCCATAACGGCCAGACGGCAGGGTCAAGAGCAGTACTTC; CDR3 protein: CAITARRQGQEQYF
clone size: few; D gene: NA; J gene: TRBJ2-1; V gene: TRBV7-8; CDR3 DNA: TGTGCCAGCAGCTTAGAGGGGGGCTACAATGAGCAGTTCTTC; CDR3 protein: CASSLEGGYNEQFF
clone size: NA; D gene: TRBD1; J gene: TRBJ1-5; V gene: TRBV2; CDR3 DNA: TGTGCCAGCAGTGAGTGGCAGGGGGGCAATCAGCCCCAGCATTTT; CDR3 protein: CASSEWQGGNQPQHF
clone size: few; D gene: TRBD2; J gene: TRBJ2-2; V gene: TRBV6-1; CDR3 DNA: TGTGCCAGCAGTGGCGGGCGAGCGCATCCACCGGGACTAGCGGGGGAGAGGAACACCGGGGAGCTGTTTTTT; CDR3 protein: CASSGGRAHPPGLAGERNTGELFF
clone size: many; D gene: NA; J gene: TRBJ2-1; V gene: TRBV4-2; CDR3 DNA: TGCGCCAGCAGCCAAGGTAGCGGAGGGTACAATGAGCAGTTCTTC; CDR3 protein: CASSQGSGGYNEQFF
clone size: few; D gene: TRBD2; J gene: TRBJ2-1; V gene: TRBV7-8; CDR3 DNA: TGTGCCAGCAGCTTCCTAGCGGGAGGTGGGGAGCAGTTCTTC; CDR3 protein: CASSFLAGGGEQFF
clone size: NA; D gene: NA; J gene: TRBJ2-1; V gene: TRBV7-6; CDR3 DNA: TGTGCCAGCAGCCGTGGACGGGCCCAGGCGATGGATAACGTTGAGCAGTTCTTC; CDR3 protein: CASSRGRAQAMDNVEQFF
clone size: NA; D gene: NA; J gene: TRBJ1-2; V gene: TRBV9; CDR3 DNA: TGTGCCAGCAGCGCATGGGACAAGGGGACTTATGGCTACACCTTC; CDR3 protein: CASSAWDKGTYGYTF
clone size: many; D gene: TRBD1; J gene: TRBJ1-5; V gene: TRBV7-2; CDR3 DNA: TGTGCCAGCAGCTTTTTATCGACGGCGGGACAGGGGATTGATCTTAGGCAGCCCCAGCATTTT; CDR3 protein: CASSFLSTAGQGIDLRQPQHF